This is a list of T cell receptor beta chains from one sample in a study of Graves' ophthalmopathy and Graves' hyperthyroidism. TCRdb independently ran MiXCR on the multiplex PCR reads; one entry per CDR3 protein. The profile covers hundreds of thousands of distinct CDR3 sequences, with around 50% appearing a single time and about half taken by the ten largest. The sample comprised peripheral blood. The source is an adult man with Graves' ophthalmopathy. CDR3s include the opening cysteine and the closing phenylalanine or tryptophan. A D gene is named only where the DNA matches it firmly. Clone size appears in some rows only: once, few, many, or a class for an expanded clone.

d_gene: TRBD2
abundance: .
j_gene: TRBJ2-2
v_gene: TRBV15
CDR3nt: TGTGCCACCAGCAGAATCAGAAGCGGGAGGGCCGGACTGAACACCGGGGAGCTGTTTTTT
CDR3aa: CATSRIRSGRAGLNTGELFF

d_gene: .
abundance: once
j_gene: TRBJ2-7
v_gene: TRBV6-5
CDR3nt: TGTGCCAGCAGTTATGGGGCCTCCTACGAGCAGTACTTC
CDR3aa: CASSYGASYEQYF

d_gene: TRBD1
abundance: .
j_gene: TRBJ1-5
v_gene: TRBV9
CDR3nt: TGTGCCAGCAGCGTAGGACAGGGAAGCAATCAGCCCCAGCATTTT
CDR3aa: CASSVGQGSNQPQHF

d_gene: TRBD2
abundance: .
j_gene: TRBJ2-3
v_gene: TRBV19
CDR3nt: TGTGCCAGTAGGGGTAGCGGGAGTAGCACAGATACGCAGTATTTT
CDR3aa: CASRGSGSSTDTQYF

d_gene: .
abundance: .
j_gene: TRBJ2-3
v_gene: TRBV2
CDR3nt: TGTGCCAGCAGTCCCGGGACTCGGGGTAGCACAGATACGCAGTATTTT
CDR3aa: CASSPGTRGSTDTQYF

d_gene: .
abundance: few
j_gene: TRBJ1-6
v_gene: TRBV9
CDR3nt: TGTGCCAGCAGCACAGACAATTCACCCCTCCACTTT
CDR3aa: CASSTDNSPLHF

d_gene: .
abundance: .
j_gene: TRBJ1-2
v_gene: TRBV9
CDR3nt: TGTGCCAGCGGACAAACCATGGGCTACACCTTC
CDR3aa: CASGQTMGYTF

d_gene: TRBD1
abundance: .
j_gene: TRBJ1-3
v_gene: TRBV7-2
CDR3nt: TGTGCCAGCAGCCGACAGGGGGCATTGGACACCATATATTTT
CDR3aa: CASSRQGALDTIYF

d_gene: .
abundance: .
j_gene: TRBJ2-2
v_gene: TRBV10-3
CDR3nt: TGTGCCAGCAGTTACTCGAAGGGGAGCACCGGGGAGCTGTTTTTT
CDR3aa: CASSYSKGSTGELFF

d_gene: .
abundance: many
j_gene: TRBJ2-5
v_gene: TRBV10-3
CDR3nt: TGTGCCATCAGTGGCCCTCAAGAGACCCAGTACTTC
CDR3aa: CAISGPQETQYF

d_gene: .
abundance: few
j_gene: TRBJ2-7
v_gene: TRBV3-1
CDR3nt: TGTGCCAGCAGCCAGGGGAGTTGGGAGCAGTACTTC
CDR3aa: CASSQGSWEQYF

d_gene: .
abundance: .
j_gene: TRBJ2-7
v_gene: TRBV6-1
CDR3nt: TGTGCCATCTCGGACAGCGGAGGGGAGCAGTACTTC
CDR3aa: CAISDSGGEQYF

d_gene: .
abundance: .
j_gene: TRBJ2-3
v_gene: TRBV7-9
CDR3nt: TGTGCCAGCAGCTCAGAGTCTACGCAGTATTTT
CDR3aa: CASSSESTQYF

d_gene: TRBD1
abundance: few
j_gene: TRBJ1-1
v_gene: TRBV9
CDR3nt: TGTGCCAGCAGCGGGGGACAGGCGACCTTTGAAGCTTTCTTT
CDR3aa: CASSGGQATFEAFF

d_gene: .
abundance: few
j_gene: TRBJ1-1
v_gene: TRBV6-6
CDR3nt: TGTGCCAGCAGGGTAATATCGACCACTGAAGCTTTCTTT
CDR3aa: CASRVISTTEAFF

d_gene: .
abundance: .
j_gene: TRBJ1-5
v_gene: TRBV7-9
CDR3nt: TGTGCCAGCAGCTTAGGGTCAGGGGCCTTGGTAGGACCCCAGCATTTT
CDR3aa: CASSLGSGALVGPQHF

d_gene: .
abundance: .
j_gene: TRBJ2-7
v_gene: TRBV14
CDR3nt: TGTGCCAGCAGCCAAGATCTTGCCCTACCCACCTACTTC
CDR3aa: CASSQDLALPTYF

d_gene: .
abundance: few
j_gene: TRBJ1-5
v_gene: TRBV2
CDR3nt: TGTGCCAGCAGTGAGGCCAGCCCTCATCAGCCCCAGCATTTT
CDR3aa: CASSEASPHQPQHF

d_gene: TRBD2
abundance: few
j_gene: TRBJ2-5
v_gene: TRBV20-1
CDR3nt: TGCAGTGCTAGGGAGCCTAGCGGTCAAGAGACCCAGTACTTC
CDR3aa: CSAREPSGQETQYF

d_gene: .
abundance: .
j_gene: TRBJ2-7
v_gene: TRBV5-1
CDR3nt: TGCGCCAGCAGCTTGAGGGCCTCGATTTCCTACGAGCAGTACTTC
CDR3aa: CASSLRASISYEQYF

d_gene: .
abundance: few
j_gene: TRBJ2-5
v_gene: TRBV24-1
CDR3nt: TGTGCCACCAGTGACCCCGGCCGAAGCCAAGAGACCCAGTACTTC
CDR3aa: CATSDPGRSQETQYF

d_gene: TRBD2
abundance: .
j_gene: TRBJ2-2
v_gene: TRBV10-3
CDR3nt: TGTGCCAGCAGTTACGTAGGGACTAGGGCCGGGGAGCTGTTTTTT
CDR3aa: CASSYVGTRAGELFF

d_gene: .
abundance: few
j_gene: TRBJ2-2
v_gene: TRBV9
CDR3nt: TGTGCCAGCAGCGTAGTTGCCACCGGGGAGCTGTTTTTT
CDR3aa: CASSVVATGELFF

d_gene: .
abundance: few
j_gene: TRBJ1-1
v_gene: TRBV6-6
CDR3nt: TGTGCCAGCAGTCCTCTGCTCACTGAAGCTTTCTTT
CDR3aa: CASSPLLTEAFF

d_gene: .
abundance: few
j_gene: TRBJ2-5
v_gene: TRBV20-1
CDR3nt: TGCAGTGCGTCCTCGCTTGGGACACACCAAGAGACCCAGTACTTC
CDR3aa: CSASSLGTHQETQYF

d_gene: TRBD2
abundance: .
j_gene: TRBJ2-5
v_gene: TRBV7-9
CDR3nt: TGTGCCAGCAGCGCTGATCGGGAGGGCCGTGGGGCCCAGTACTTC
CDR3aa: CASSADREGRGAQYF

d_gene: TRBD1
abundance: .
j_gene: TRBJ2-2
v_gene: TRBV7-9
CDR3nt: TGTGCCAGCAGGCGACAGGGTCGGAACACCGGGGAGCTGTTTTTT
CDR3aa: CASRRQGRNTGELFF

d_gene: TRBD2
abundance: .
j_gene: TRBJ2-3
v_gene: TRBV7-8
CDR3nt: TGTGCCAGCAGCTCCCTAAGGGGAGGGGACACAGATACGCAGTATTTT
CDR3aa: CASSSLRGGDTDTQYF

d_gene: TRBD1
abundance: .
j_gene: TRBJ1-4
v_gene: TRBV30
CDR3nt: TGTGCCTGGAGTGCCCAGGGGGCAGCTAATGAAAAACTGTTTTTT
CDR3aa: CAWSAQGAANEKLFF

d_gene: .
abundance: .
j_gene: TRBJ1-2
v_gene: TRBV7-8
CDR3nt: TGTGCCAGCAGTGAGGAGGTGGAGTATGGCTACACCTTC
CDR3aa: CASSEEVEYGYTF

d_gene: .
abundance: .
j_gene: TRBJ2-7
v_gene: TRBV2
CDR3nt: TGTGCCAGCAGTAGAAGAAGAGAGGACGAGCAGTACTTC
CDR3aa: CASSRRREDEQYF

d_gene: .
abundance: .
j_gene: TRBJ2-5
v_gene: TRBV25-1
CDR3nt: TGTGCCAGCAGCCCCCGAGGGATGGGGGAGACCCAGTACTTC
CDR3aa: CASSPRGMGETQYF

d_gene: .
abundance: .
j_gene: TRBJ2-2
v_gene: TRBV7-3
CDR3nt: TGTGCCAGCAGCTTAACCACGAACACCGGGGAGCTGTTTTTT
CDR3aa: CASSLTTNTGELFF

d_gene: .
abundance: .
j_gene: TRBJ2-7
v_gene: TRBV19
CDR3nt: TGTGCCAGTAAACAGGGTAACGAGCAGTACTTC
CDR3aa: CASKQGNEQYF

d_gene: TRBD2
abundance: few
j_gene: TRBJ2-7
v_gene: TRBV7-3
CDR3nt: TGTGCCAGCAGCTCAAGACTAGCGGGAGCCGAGCAGTACTTC
CDR3aa: CASSSRLAGAEQYF

d_gene: .
abundance: .
j_gene: TRBJ2-2
v_gene: TRBV5-1
CDR3nt: TGCGCCAGCAGCTTGGAACCTCTGGGGAACACCGGGGAGCTGTTTTTT
CDR3aa: CASSLEPLGNTGELFF